The 21 T cell receptor beta chains below were found in one sample sequenced in a study of vaccination effects on CD4 cells after COVID-19. Investigators separated out CD4+ T cells once 10 days of culture had passed. These receptors have no known antigen. Profiling relied on immunoSEQ multiplex PCR, and the TCRdb table lists in-frame clones only, not all of them. The sample records 50,000 to 60,000 clones, 65% to 80% being singletons. This specimen consisted of CD4+ T cells from PBMCs cultured without peptide, obtained before COVID-19 vaccination. The receptors here all came from a human donor who received a COVID-19 vaccine.

With respect to this clone: The sample contains more than one DNA sequence encoding this CDR3. The rearrangement links TRBV24-1 to TRBJ1-2, with 7 bases aligning to TRBD1. Germline CDR1 is KGHDR and CDR2 is SFDVKD. The CDR3 contains 15 residues. Losses at the gene ends were 3 bases for V and 3 bases for J; bases not matched to a gene: 6. Written as DNA, the CDR3 is TGTGCCACCAGTGATCTAAGGGGGCCAGACTATGGCTACACCTTC. Translation: CATSDLRGPDYGYTF.

This rearrangement joins TRBV7-2 to TRBJ2-3, with 9 bases that match TRBD1. The CDR3 totals 17 residues. The trim removed 0 bases at V and 0 bases at J, leaving 4 bases unmatched. The V gene's germline CDR1 is SGHTA and CDR2 FQGNSA. The CDR3 loop reads CASSLAGQGRSTDTQYF. The CDR3 DNA is TGTGCCAGCAGCTTAGCGGGACAGGGCCGGAGCACAGATACGCAGTATTTT.

This clone has a handful of counts. The chain uses TRBV10-1 and TRBJ1-2; D is undetermined. Trimming left V 5 bases short and J 1 base short, with 8 bases between. This CDR3 is built from 13 residues. CDR1 and CDR2 (germline): WNHNN, SYGVQD (reference sequence). CDR3 region: CASSRQVNYGYTF. The CDR3 DNA reads TGCGCCAGCAGTAGGCAGGTTAACTATGGCTACACCTTC.

V gene TRBV9 combines with J gene TRBJ2-2, with D unclear. The germline gives CDR1 SGDLS, CDR2 YYNGEE. Trimming pared 4 bases from V and 4 bases from J, leaving 2 bases between. The CDR3 has 11 residues. CDR3 DNA sequence: TGTGCCAGCAGCTCCACCGGGGAGCTGTTTTTT. Translation gives CASSSTGELFF.

This chain links TRBV6-5 with TRBJ1-5; D not certain. Germline V lookup: CDR1 MNHEY, CDR2 SVGAGI. The V end lost 5 bases, the J end lost 0 bases, and 5 bases lay between the germline ends. This CDR3 comprises 13 residues. CDR3 nucleotides: TGTGCCAGCAGTAGGGATAGCAATCAGCCCCAGCATTTT. This gives the protein CASSRDSNQPQHF.

DNA for the CDR3: TGCGCCAGCAGCGGGGGCGACAGCAATACGGATGGCTACACCTTC. This encodes CASSGGDSNTDGYTF. The chain combines TRBV5-1 with TRBJ1-2; D may be TRBD1 (6 bases). Germline V lookup: CDR1 SGHRS, CDR2 YFSETQ. Deletions cut 4 bases from V and 6 bases from J, with 19 bases between. This CDR3 contains 15 residues.

The V call is TRBV6-4, the J call TRBJ2-2; TRBD2 agrees at 13 bases. Losses at the gene ends were 4 bases for V and 4 bases for J; bases not matched to a gene: 9. CDR1 and CDR2 (germline): MRHNA, SNTAGT. The CDR3 is 18 residues long. Here the CDR3 reads CASSALLAGGIGTGELFF. The CDR3 nucleotides are TGTGCCAGCAGTGCCCTACTAGCGGGGGGGATCGGCACCGGGGAGCTGTTTTTT.

This clone was observed once. This rearrangement joins TRBV6-2 or TRBV6-3 to TRBJ2-5; D may be TRBD2 (5 bases). V was clipped by 0 bases and J by 5 bases, with 13 bases between them. Germline CDR1 reads MNHEY; CDR2 reads SVGEGT. This CDR3 is 15 amino acids long. CDR3 in DNA: TGTGCCAGCAGTTACTCGGGAACTAGAGGCGAGACCCAGTACTTC. This translates into CASSYSGTRGETQYF.

The gene calls are TRBV6-6 and TRBJ1-3; 9 bases are a match to TRBD1. The germline V gene encodes CDR1 MNHNY and CDR2 SVGAGI (reference sequence). The V segment lost 5 bases and the J segment 0 bases; nucleotides outside the gene matches: 11. The CDR3 runs 18 residues. Written as DNA, the CDR3 is TGTGCCAGCAGTCAGGCAGGGACAGGGACGCTCTCTGGAAACACCATATATTTT. This encodes CASSQAGTGTLSGNTIYF.

The chain employs TRBV7-2 and TRBJ2-6; no reliable D call. This CDR3 is 15 amino acids long. From germline, CDR1 is SGHTA and CDR2 FQGNSA. Trimming removed 4 bases at V and 4 bases at J, with 11 bases between. CDR3 DNA sequence: TGTGCCAGCAGCTCCGGACCGGCCGGGGCCAACGTCCTGACTTTC. This sequence encodes CASSSGPAGANVLTF.

The table lists this clone with a few counts. V and J are TRBV7-9 and TRBJ2-2, with D unresolved. The V end was cut by 1 base, the J end by 5 bases, with 8 bases between. CDR1 is SEHNR, CDR2 FQNEAQ, per germline (reference sequence). The length of the CDR3 is 14 residues. Here the CDR3 reads CASSLVASTGELFF. The CDR3 region has the DNA TGTGCCAGCAGCTTAGTGGCTTCTACCGGGGAGCTGTTTTTT.

The chain joins TRBV7-2 to TRBJ2-2; D gene unclear. This CDR3 is built from 13 residues. Trimming cost V 1 base and J 6 bases, with 6 bases left between them. CDR1 and CDR2 from the germline V gene are SGHTA and FQGNSA. Written as DNA, the CDR3 is TGTGCCAGCAGCTTAGAGGTCGCCGGGGAGCTGTTTTTT. This sequence encodes CASSLEVAGELFF. The variable domain in full, with the rest retrieved from reference TRBV7-2 and TRBJ2-2, is GAGVSQSPSNKVTEKGKDVELRCDPISGHTALYWYRQSLGQGLEFLIYFQGNSAPDKSGLPSDRFSAERTGGSVSTLTIQRTQQEDSAVYLCASSLEVAGELFFGEGSRLTVL.

In nucleotides, the CDR3 is TGTGCCAGCAGCAAAGGGGGGATAAGCAGAAACACCATATATTTT. This sequence encodes CASSKGGISRNTIYF. This sequence joins TRBV28 and TRBJ1-3; the D gene is possibly TRBD1 (6 bases). The germline V gene encodes CDR1 MDHEN and CDR2 SYDVKM. The germline V and J ends were trimmed by 6 bases and 5 bases, with 17 bases remaining between them. CDR3 length equals 15 residues.

The gene calls are TRBV6-1 and TRBJ2-7; TRBD2 aligns across 7 bases. The CDR3 consists of 12 residues. Germline lookup yields CDR1 MNHNS and CDR2 SASEGT. J lost 7 bases, V lost 4 bases, and 4 bases had no gene match. The CDR3: CASSVNGGEQYV. CDR3 sequence (DNA): TGTGCCAGCAGTGTGAACGGGGGGGAGCAGTACGTC.

This clone has just one count. V gene TRBV11-3 combines with J gene TRBJ2-3, with 10 bases matching TRBD1. The CDR3 covers 17 residues. CDR1 and CDR2 from the germline V gene are SGHNT and YENEEA. V lost 1 base to trimming and J lost 2 bases; unmatched junction nucleotides: 6. Here the CDR3 reads CASSLGQGALATDTQYF. In DNA form, the CDR3 reads TGTGCCAGCAGCTTAGGACAGGGGGCGCTGGCCACAGATACGCAGTATTTT.

V is TRBV30 and J is TRBJ2-3; TRBD1 agrees at 10 bases. The CDR3 extends over 14 amino acids. V was clipped by 7 bases and J by 7 bases; unmatched bases: 11. Germline V gives CDR1 GTSNPN, CDR2 SVGIG (reference sequence). The CDR3 DNA sequence: TGTGCCTCGGACGGGACAGGGGCGATGAATACGCAGTATTTT. Amino acids: CASDGTGAMNTQYF.

The chain links TRBV25-1 to TRBJ1-1, with TRBD1 identical over 7 bases. CDR3 length equals 15 residues. CDR1 and CDR2 (germline): MGHDK, SYGVNS. Losses at the gene ends were 2 bases for V and 11 bases for J; bases not matched to a gene: 14. This chain's CDR3 is CASSEPGTAISGAFF. CDR3 DNA: TGTGCCAGCAGTGAACCCGGGACAGCAATCTCAGGGGCTTTCTTT.

The chain uses TRBV7-3 and TRBJ2-2; 15 bases are shared with TRBD2. The CDR3 loop spans 18 amino acids. V was pared by 4 bases and J by 2 bases, with 5 bases of the junction left unmatched. Germline V gene lookup returns CDR1 SGHTA and CDR2 FQGTGA. CDR3: CASSSWTSGGGNTGELFF. In DNA, the CDR3 is TGTGCCAGCAGCTCATGGACTAGCGGGGGGGGAAACACCGGGGAGCTGTTTTTT.

The genes are TRBV29-1 and TRBJ1-2; 9 bases align to TRBD1. CDR1 SQVTM and CDR2 ANQGSEA come from the germline V gene. Losses at the gene ends were 4 bases for V and 5 bases for J; bases not matched to a gene: 8. The CDR3 is 14 amino acids. CDR3 coding DNA: TGCAGCGTTGCTGGGACAGGGTCGGGGTATGGCTACACCTTC. Translated: CSVAGTGSGYGYTF. The full variable domain, in which reference TRBV29-1 and TRBJ1-2 provide the parts outside the CDR3, is SAVISQKPSRDICQRGTSLTIQCQVDSQVTMMFWYRQQPGQSLTLIATANQGSEATYESGFVIDKFPISRPNLTFSTLTVSNMSPEDSSIYLCSVAGTGSGYGYTFGSGTRLTVV.

The V gene is TRBV10-1, the J gene TRBJ1-3; no firm D call. CDR3 length: 13 amino acids. Germline CDR1 reads WNHNN; CDR2 reads SYGVQD (reference sequence). V was cut by 6 bases and J by 0 bases, with 6 bases left in between. CDR3 nucleotide sequence: TGCGCCAGCAGCATGTTCTCTGGAAACACCATATATTTT. Translating gives CASSMFSGNTIYF.

The V and J genes are TRBV27 and TRBJ2-7; D perhaps matches TRBD2 (6 bases). Germline V gives CDR1 MNHEY, CDR2 SMNVEV (reference sequence). The CDR3 is 11 amino acids. Trimming pared 6 bases from V and 7 bases from J, leaving 10 bases between. In nucleotides, the CDR3 is TGTGCCAGCAGGGCGGGGCAGGAGCAGTACGTC. Translation gives CASRAGQEQYV.